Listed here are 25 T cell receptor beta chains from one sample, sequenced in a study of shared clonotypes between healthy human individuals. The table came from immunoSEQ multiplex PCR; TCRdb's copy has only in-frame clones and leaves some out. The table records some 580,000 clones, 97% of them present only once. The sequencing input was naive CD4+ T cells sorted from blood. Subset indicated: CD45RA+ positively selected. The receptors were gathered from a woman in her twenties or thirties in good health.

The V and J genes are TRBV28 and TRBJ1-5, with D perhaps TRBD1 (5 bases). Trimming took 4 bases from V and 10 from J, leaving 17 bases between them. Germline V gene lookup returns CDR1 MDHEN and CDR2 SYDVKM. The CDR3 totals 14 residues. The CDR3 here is CASSSPSSRAPQHF. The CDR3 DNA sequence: TGTGCCAGCAGTTCCCCGTCCTCCAGGGCTCCCCAGCATTTT.

The CDR3 DNA reads TGTGCCAGCAGCTCAGACTTACCGTCGGCCTACGAGCAGTACTTC. Its translation is CASSSDLPSAYEQYF. This chain uses TRBV7-9 with TRBJ2-7, with D hard to call. The CDR3 is 15 amino acids. CDR1 is SEHNR and CDR2 is FQNEAQ in the germline V gene (reference sequence). V shed 4 bases and J shed 2 bases, with 15 bases lying between them.

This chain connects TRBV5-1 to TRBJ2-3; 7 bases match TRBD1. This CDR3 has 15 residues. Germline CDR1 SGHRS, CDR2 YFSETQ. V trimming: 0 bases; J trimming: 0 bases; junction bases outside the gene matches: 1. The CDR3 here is CASSLGDSSTDTQYF. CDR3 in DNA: TGCGCCAGCAGCTTGGGGGACAGTAGCACAGATACGCAGTATTTT.

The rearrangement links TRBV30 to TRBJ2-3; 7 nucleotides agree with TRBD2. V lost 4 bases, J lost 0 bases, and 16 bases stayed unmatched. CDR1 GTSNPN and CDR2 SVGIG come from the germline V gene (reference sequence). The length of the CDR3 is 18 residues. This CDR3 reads CAWKSGRLAASSTDTQYF. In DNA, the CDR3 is TGTGCCTGGAAATCGGGGCGGCTAGCGGCCAGTAGCACAGATACGCAGTATTTT.

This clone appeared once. In nucleotides, the CDR3 is TGTGCCAGCAGTCCGCGCGGGAGCTCCTACAATGAGCAGTTCTTC. As protein: CASSPRGSSYNEQFF. This chain connects TRBV27 to TRBJ2-1; 7 nucleotides align to TRBD2. Germline V gene lookup returns CDR1 MNHEY and CDR2 SMNVEV (reference sequence). CDR3 length: 15 amino acids. V dropped 5 bases and J dropped 0; count of bases not matched to a gene: 4.

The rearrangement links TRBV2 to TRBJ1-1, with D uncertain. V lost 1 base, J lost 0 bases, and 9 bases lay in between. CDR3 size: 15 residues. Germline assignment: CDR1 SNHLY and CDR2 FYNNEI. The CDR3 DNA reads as TGTGCCAGCAGTGAAGAAAACCTCATGAACACTGAAGCTTTCTTT. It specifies CASSEENLMNTEAFF.

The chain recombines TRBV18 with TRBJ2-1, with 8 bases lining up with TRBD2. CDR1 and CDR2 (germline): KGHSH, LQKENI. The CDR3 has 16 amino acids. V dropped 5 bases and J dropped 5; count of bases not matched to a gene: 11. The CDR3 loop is CASSSSSGSRDNEQFF. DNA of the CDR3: TGTGCCAGCTCATCCTCGAGCGGGAGTCGGGACAATGAGCAGTTCTTC.

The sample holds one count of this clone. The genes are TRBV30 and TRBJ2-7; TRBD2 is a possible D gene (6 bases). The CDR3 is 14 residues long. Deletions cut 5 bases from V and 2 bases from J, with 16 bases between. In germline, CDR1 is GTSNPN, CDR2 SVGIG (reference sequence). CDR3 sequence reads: CAWSSGGRTYEQYF. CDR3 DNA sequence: TGTGCCTGGTCTTCCGGTGGGAGGACCTACGAGCAGTACTTC.

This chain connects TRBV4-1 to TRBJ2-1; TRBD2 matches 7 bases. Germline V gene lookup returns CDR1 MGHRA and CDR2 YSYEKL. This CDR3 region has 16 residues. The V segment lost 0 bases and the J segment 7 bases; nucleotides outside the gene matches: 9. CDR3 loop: CASSQDLAGVRNEQFF. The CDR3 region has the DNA TGCGCCAGCAGCCAAGATCTGGCGGGAGTACGGAATGAGCAGTTCTTC.

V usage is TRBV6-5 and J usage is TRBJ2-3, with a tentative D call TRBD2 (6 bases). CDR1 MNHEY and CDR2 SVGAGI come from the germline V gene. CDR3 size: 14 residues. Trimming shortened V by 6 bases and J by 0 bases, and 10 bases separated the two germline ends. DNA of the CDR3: TGTGCCAGCAGCAGTAGCGGTAGCACAGATACGCAGTATTTT. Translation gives CASSSSGSTDTQYF.

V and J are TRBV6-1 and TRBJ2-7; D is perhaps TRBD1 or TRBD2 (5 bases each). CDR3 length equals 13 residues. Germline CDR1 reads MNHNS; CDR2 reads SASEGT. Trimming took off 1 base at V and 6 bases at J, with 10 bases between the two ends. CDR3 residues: CASSEGLGTEQYF. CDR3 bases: TGTGCCAGCAGTGAAGGGTTAGGGACCGAGCAGTACTTC.

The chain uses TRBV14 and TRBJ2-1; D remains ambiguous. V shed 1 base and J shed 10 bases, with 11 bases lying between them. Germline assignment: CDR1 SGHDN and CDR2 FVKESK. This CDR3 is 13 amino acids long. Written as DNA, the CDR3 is TGTGCCAGCAGCCAAGGCCTTCTCGTAGAGCAGTTCTTC. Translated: CASSQGLLVEQFF. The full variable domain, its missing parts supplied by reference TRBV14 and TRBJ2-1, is EAGVTQFPSHSVIEKGQTVTLRCDPISGHDNLYWYRRVMGKEIKFLLHFVKESKQDESGMPNNRFLAERTGGTYSTLKVQPAELEDSGVYFCASSQGLLVEQFFGPGTRLTVL.

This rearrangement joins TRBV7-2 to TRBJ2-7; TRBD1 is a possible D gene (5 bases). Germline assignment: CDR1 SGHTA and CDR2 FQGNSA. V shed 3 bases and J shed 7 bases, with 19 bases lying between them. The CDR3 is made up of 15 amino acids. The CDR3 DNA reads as TGTGCCAGCAGCTTGGGTGGGGCCGCGCCGGAGGAGCAGTACTTC. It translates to CASSLGGAAPEEQYF.

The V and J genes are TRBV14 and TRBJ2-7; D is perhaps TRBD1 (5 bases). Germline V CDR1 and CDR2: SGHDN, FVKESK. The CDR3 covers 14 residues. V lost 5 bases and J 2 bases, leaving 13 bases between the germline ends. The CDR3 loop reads CASSSEMGPYEQYF. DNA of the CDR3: TGTGCCAGCAGCTCAGAGATGGGGCCCTACGAGCAGTACTTC.

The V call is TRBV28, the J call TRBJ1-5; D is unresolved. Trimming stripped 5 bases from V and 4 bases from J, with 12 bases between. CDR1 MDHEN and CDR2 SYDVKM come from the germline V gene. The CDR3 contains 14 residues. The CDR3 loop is CASSLSMGNQPQHF. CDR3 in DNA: TGTGCCAGCAGTCTAAGCATGGGGAATCAGCCCCAGCATTTT.

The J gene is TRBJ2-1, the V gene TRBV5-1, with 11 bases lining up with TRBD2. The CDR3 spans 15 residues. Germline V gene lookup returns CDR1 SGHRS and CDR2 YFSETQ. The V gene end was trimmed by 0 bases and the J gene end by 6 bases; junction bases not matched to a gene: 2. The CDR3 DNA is TGCGCCAGCAGCTTGGCCACTAGCGGGAGCAATGAGCAGTTCTTC. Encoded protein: CASSLATSGSNEQFF.

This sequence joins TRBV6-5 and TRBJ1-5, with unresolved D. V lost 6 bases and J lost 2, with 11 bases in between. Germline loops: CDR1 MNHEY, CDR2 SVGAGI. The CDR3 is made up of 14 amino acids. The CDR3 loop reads CASRDLSGNQPQHF. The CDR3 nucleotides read TGTGCCAGCAGGGACCTGAGCGGCAATCAGCCCCAGCATTTT.

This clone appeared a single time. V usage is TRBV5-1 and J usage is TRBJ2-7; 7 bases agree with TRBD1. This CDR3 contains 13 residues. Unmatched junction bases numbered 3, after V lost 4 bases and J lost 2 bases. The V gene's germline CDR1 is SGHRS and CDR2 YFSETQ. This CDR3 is CASSTGTAYEQYF. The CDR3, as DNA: TGCGCCAGCAGCACCGGGACAGCCTACGAGCAGTACTTC. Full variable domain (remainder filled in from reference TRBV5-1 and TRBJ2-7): KAGVTQTPRYLIKTRGQQVTLSCSPISGHRSVSWYQQTPGQGLQFLFEYFSETQRNKGNFPGRFSGRQFSNSRSEMNVSTLELGDSALYLCASSTGTAYEQYFGPGTRLTVT.

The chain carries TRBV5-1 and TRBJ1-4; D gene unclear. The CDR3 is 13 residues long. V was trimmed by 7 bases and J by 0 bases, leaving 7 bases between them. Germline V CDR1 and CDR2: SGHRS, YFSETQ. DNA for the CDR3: TGCGCCAGCGCACTTGCAACTAATGAAAAACTGTTTTTT. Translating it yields CASALATNEKLFF.

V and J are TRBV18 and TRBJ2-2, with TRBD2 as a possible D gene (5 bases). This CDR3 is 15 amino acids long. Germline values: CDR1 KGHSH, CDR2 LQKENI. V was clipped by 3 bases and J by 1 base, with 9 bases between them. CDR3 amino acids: CASSPQRENTGELFF. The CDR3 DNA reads TGTGCCAGCTCACCCCAGAGGGAGAACACCGGGGAGCTGTTTTTT.

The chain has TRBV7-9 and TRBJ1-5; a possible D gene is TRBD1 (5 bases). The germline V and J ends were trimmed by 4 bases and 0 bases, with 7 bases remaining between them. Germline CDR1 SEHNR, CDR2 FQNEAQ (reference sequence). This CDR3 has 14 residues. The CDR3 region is CASSSGPSNQPQHF. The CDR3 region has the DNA TGTGCCAGCAGCTCGGGGCCTAGCAATCAGCCCCAGCATTTT.

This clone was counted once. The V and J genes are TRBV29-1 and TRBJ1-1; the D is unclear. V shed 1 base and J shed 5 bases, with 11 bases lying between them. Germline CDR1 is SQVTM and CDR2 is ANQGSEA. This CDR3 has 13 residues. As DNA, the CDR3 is TGCAGCGTTGAAGGCAGGTTGGGGACTGAAGCTTTCTTT. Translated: CSVEGRLGTEAFF.

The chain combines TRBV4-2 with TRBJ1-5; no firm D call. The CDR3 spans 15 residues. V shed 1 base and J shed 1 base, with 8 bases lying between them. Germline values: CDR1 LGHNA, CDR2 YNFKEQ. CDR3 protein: CASSQGAVSNQPQHF. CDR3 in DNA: TGTGCCAGCAGCCAAGGTGCAGTCAGCAATCAGCCCCAGCATTTT.

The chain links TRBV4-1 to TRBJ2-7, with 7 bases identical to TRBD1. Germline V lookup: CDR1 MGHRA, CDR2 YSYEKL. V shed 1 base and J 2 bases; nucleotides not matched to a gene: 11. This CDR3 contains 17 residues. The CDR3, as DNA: TGCGCCAGCAGCCAAGCACAGGGGAAAACTCCTACCTACGAGCAGTACTTC. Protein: CASSQAQGKTPTYEQYF.

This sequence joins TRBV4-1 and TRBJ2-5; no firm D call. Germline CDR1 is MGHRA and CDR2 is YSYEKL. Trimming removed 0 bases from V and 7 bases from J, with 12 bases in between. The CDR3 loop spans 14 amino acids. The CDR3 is CASSQEESVGTQYF. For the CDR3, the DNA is TGCGCCAGCAGCCAAGAAGAATCGGTTGGGACCCAGTACTTC.